These 23 T cell receptor beta chains originate from one sample sequenced in a study of T cells after yellow fever vaccination. TCRdb reanalysed the 5' RACE reads using MiXCR and keeps one entry per CDR3 protein. The sample comprises hundreds of thousands of distinct CDR3 sequences, 12% of which are singletons, and 15% rests with the top ten. Material: PBMCs, obtained on the day of the yellow fever booster vaccination. All receptors derive from a man aged 30 to 39 who received the YFV17D yellow fever vaccine.

This clonotype has more than one count but fewer than ten. The genes are TRBV5-1 and TRBJ2-5, with D hard to call. Germline V gene sequence: CDR1 SGHRS, CDR2 YFSETQ. CDR3 length: 15 amino acids. V was pared by 0 bases and J by 4 bases, with 13 bases between. CDR3: CASSLVLTPVETQYF. The DNA for the CDR3 is TGCGCCAGCAGCTTGGTCCTAACACCGGTAGAGACCCAGTACTTC.

This clonotype was counted between two and nine times. The V call is TRBV28, the J call TRBJ1-5; D might be TRBD1 (5 bases). The germline V and J ends were trimmed by 2 bases and 6 bases, with 14 bases remaining between them. The CDR3 is made up of 15 amino acids. The germline gives CDR1 MDHEN, CDR2 SYDVKM. CDR3 amino acids: CASSLQGAWGQPQHF. CDR3 sequence (DNA): TGTGCCAGCAGTTTACAAGGGGCGTGGGGTCAGCCCCAGCATTTT. Full variable domain (remainder filled in from reference TRBV28 and TRBJ1-5): DVKVTQSSRYLVKRTGEKVFLECVQDMDHENMFWYRQDPGLGLRLIYFSYDVKMKEKGDIPEGYSVSREKKERFSLILESASTNQTSMYLCASSLQGAWGQPQHFGDGTRLSIL.

V is TRBV29-1 and J is TRBJ2-3; the D is unclear. Germline V CDR1 and CDR2: SQVTM, ANQGSEA. The germline V and J ends were trimmed by 4 bases and 2 bases, with 10 bases remaining between them. The CDR3 consists of 13 residues. This CDR3 reads CSVGVPPTDTQYF. DNA of the CDR3: TGCAGCGTTGGCGTACCTCCCACAGATACGCAGTATTTT.

The chain carries TRBV12-3 or TRBV12-4 and TRBJ1-1, with TRBD1 identical over 7 bases. V shed 6 bases, J shed 6 bases, and the junction held 4 bases outside the gene matches. The CDR3 spans 12 residues. CDR3 region: CASSPGGAEAFF. The CDR3 DNA follows: TGTGCCAGCAGCCCAGGGGGGGCTGAAGCTTTCTTT.

There are a few counts of this clonotype. V and J are TRBV12-5 and TRBJ2-7; D tentatively fits TRBD1 or TRBD2 (5 bases each). CDR1 is LGHNT, CDR2 FRNRAP, per germline. V was trimmed by 6 bases and J by 3 bases, leaving 18 bases between them. This CDR3 region has 15 residues. The CDR3 here is CASGEPSGADYEQYF. Written as DNA, the CDR3 is TGTGCTAGTGGAGAGCCCTCCGGGGCGGACTACGAGCAGTACTTC.

This clonotype was seen a few times. This chain links TRBV7-2 with TRBJ2-5, with a tentative D call TRBD1 (6 bases). V gave up 1 base and J gave up 5 bases, with 11 bases separating them. Per germline, CDR1 SGHTA and CDR2 FQGNSA. The CDR3 runs 14 residues. CDR3 bases: TGTGCCAGCAGCTTAGTTAACAGGGAGGAGACCCAGTACTTC. This gives the protein CASSLVNREETQYF.

The gene calls are TRBV11-3 and TRBJ2-5; tentatively, D is TRBD2 (5 bases). This CDR3 comprises 14 residues. CDR1 is SGHNT and CDR2 is YENEEA in the germline V gene. V lost 4 bases, J lost 5 bases, and 14 bases lay in between. CDR3 region: CASSSYAGYETQYF. The CDR3 DNA follows: TGTGCCAGCAGCTCGTATGCGGGTTACGAGACCCAGTACTTC.

The rearrangement uses TRBV7-9 and TRBJ2-6; no firm D call. This CDR3 region has 14 residues. Trimming took off 8 bases at V and 0 bases at J, with 8 bases between the two ends. CDR1 SEHNR and CDR2 FQNEAQ come from the germline V gene (reference sequence). CDR3 protein: CASPDGSGANVLTF. In DNA form, the CDR3 reads TGTGCCAGCCCCGATGGCTCTGGGGCCAACGTCCTGACTTTC.

This clonotype was found a few times. The J gene is TRBJ2-1, the V gene TRBV29-1; 7 nucleotides match TRBD2. CDR1 and CDR2 from the germline V gene are SQVTM and ANQGSEA. The CDR3 is 13 amino acids. V lost 7 bases, J lost 7 bases, and 10 bases stayed unmatched. In nucleotides, the CDR3 is TGCAGCGGTGGAGCGGGGCGAGGTAATGAGCAGTTCTTC. Translation: CSGGAGRGNEQFF.

The table lists this clonotype with a few counts. The rearrangement joins TRBV7-2 to TRBJ1-2; unclear D gene. CDR3 length: 15 amino acids. Per germline, CDR1 SGHTA and CDR2 FQGNSA. V was trimmed by 3 bases and J by 4 bases, leaving 15 bases between them. DNA for the CDR3: TGTGCCAGCAGCTTCGGTACTGACGTGGGCTATGGCTACACCTTC. This codes for CASSFGTDVGYGYTF.

The chain carries TRBV6-5 and TRBJ2-7; possibly TRBD2 for D (5 bases). Trimming pared 4 bases from V and 2 bases from J, leaving 15 bases between. The CDR3 length is 15 residues. CDR1 and CDR2 (germline): MNHEY, SVGAGI. The CDR3 sequence is CASSSQSSGPYEQYF. In DNA, the CDR3 is TGTGCCAGCAGTTCCCAGTCAAGCGGCCCCTACGAGCAGTACTTC.

The chain recombines TRBV20-1 with TRBJ2-2, with a possible D match to TRBD1 (5 bases). The germline V gene has CDR1 DFQATT and CDR2 SNEGSKA (reference sequence). The CDR3 totals 13 residues. V was pared by 6 bases and J by 6 bases, with 14 bases between. For the CDR3, the DNA is TGCAGTGCACAGGACCCTGGGGCCGGGGAGCTGTTTTTT. It specifies CSAQDPGAGELFF.

This clonotype was found a few times. The chain recombines TRBV7-9 with TRBJ2-7, with a weak D call TRBD2 (6 bases). V dropped 1 base and J dropped 0 bases, with 13 bases sitting between them. This CDR3 is 16 amino acids long. CDR1 and CDR2 (germline): SEHNR, FQNEAQ (reference sequence). The CDR3 protein is CASSLVAISGSYEQYF. CDR3 coding DNA: TGTGCCAGCAGCTTAGTAGCTATTAGCGGCTCCTACGAGCAGTACTTC.

This clonotype was counted between two and nine times. The chain uses TRBV27 and TRBJ1-4; TRBD1 is a possible D gene (5 bases). This CDR3 is built from 14 residues. V was clipped by 2 bases and J by 13 bases, with 17 bases between them. Per the germline V gene, CDR1 is MNHEY and CDR2 is SMNVEV (reference sequence). The CDR3 here is CASSLTSVTGVLFF. In DNA, the CDR3 is TGTGCCAGCAGTTTAACATCTGTAACAGGAGTACTGTTTTTT.

V is TRBV18 and J is TRBJ2-1; 7 nucleotides match TRBD2. This CDR3 region has 17 residues. With 4 bases clipped from V and 5 bases from J, the junction kept 14 bases outside the gene matches. Germline CDR1 reads KGHSH; CDR2 reads LQKENI. CDR3 region: CASSQSPGAGDHNEQFF. The CDR3 bases are TGTGCCAGCTCACAATCCCCCGGGGCGGGAGATCACAATGAGCAGTTCTTC.

This clonotype showed up just a few times. The V and J genes are TRBV5-1 and TRBJ1-4; D might be TRBD1 (5 bases). The CDR3 is 16 residues long. Germline lookup yields CDR1 SGHRS and CDR2 YFSETQ. V was clipped by 4 bases and J by 6 bases, with 19 bases between them. The CDR3 sequence: CASSPSVVRGDEKLFF. In DNA, the CDR3 is TGCGCCAGCAGCCCGTCGGTGGTTAGAGGGGATGAAAAACTGTTTTTT.

This chain joins TRBV15 and TRBJ2-3; 7 positions match TRBD1. The CDR3 runs 14 residues. J was trimmed by 5 bases and V by 2 bases; bases with no gene match: 4. Germline CDR1 is LNHNV and CDR2 is YYDKDF (reference sequence). This CDR3 is CATSRSNRGDTQYF. CDR3 sequence (DNA): TGTGCCACCAGCAGATCTAACAGGGGAGATACGCAGTATTTT.

This chain links TRBV10-3 with TRBJ2-7; D may be TRBD1 or TRBD2 (6 bases each). Looked up from germline, CDR1 is ENHRY and CDR2 is SYGVKD. The CDR3 has 15 residues. Trimming took off 7 bases at V and 6 bases at J, with 22 bases between the two ends. The CDR3 DNA reads as TGTGCCATCAATCGTGGGGGGCCCAAAGTCTCCGAGCAGTACTTC. Amino acid sequence: CAINRGGPKVSEQYF.

Only a few counts were recorded for this clonotype. The gene calls are TRBV5-1 and TRBJ2-5; maybe TRBD2 (6 bases). The germline V and J ends were trimmed by 2 bases and 5 bases, with 16 bases remaining between them. Germline loops: CDR1 SGHRS, CDR2 YFSETQ. The CDR3 contains 15 residues. CDR3 sequence reads: CASSFRGDRGETQYF. CDR3 sequence (DNA): TGCGCCAGCAGCTTTCGCGGGGACCGGGGGGAGACCCAGTACTTC.

Only a few counts were recorded for this clonotype. DNA for the CDR3: TGTGCCAGCTGGTCTATTCGGCGAGATGAGCAGTTCTTC. This sequence encodes CASWSIRRDEQFF. The chain uses TRBV6-2 or TRBV6-3 and TRBJ2-1; no firm D call. V was pared by 8 bases and J by 8 bases, with 16 bases between. The CDR3 spans 13 residues. The germline CDR1 and CDR2 sequences are MNHEY and SVGEGT.

V is TRBV6-1 and J is TRBJ2-2; possible D gene TRBD2, 5 bases. There are 15 residues in the CDR3. Trimming cost V 4 bases and J 2 bases, with 11 bases left between them. Germline CDR1 is MNHNS and CDR2 is SASEGT. The CDR3 sequence is CASSAARGNTGELFF. In nucleotides, the CDR3 is TGTGCCAGCAGTGCCGCCCGGGGAAACACCGGGGAGCTGTTTTTT.

This chain links TRBV29-1 with TRBJ1-2; D ambiguous. The CDR3 extends over 13 amino acids. Looked up from germline, CDR1 is SQVTM and CDR2 is ANQGSEA. The V and J ends lost 3 bases and 4 bases respectively, with 12 bases between them. The CDR3 region is CSVDLPQIYGYTF. Written as DNA, the CDR3 is TGCAGCGTTGATCTCCCCCAGATCTATGGCTACACCTTC.

The table lists this clonotype with a few counts. The DNA for the CDR3 is TGCGCCAGCAGCTCCGACCCCCTCAATGAGCAGTTCTTC. Residues: CASSSDPLNEQFF. V is TRBV5-1 and J is TRBJ2-1, with D hard to call. The CDR3 runs 13 residues. Trimming removed 3 bases at V and 6 bases at J, with 10 bases between. Germline V CDR1 and CDR2: SGHRS, YFSETQ.